The clone carrying this T cell receptor (beta chain) was observed a single time. The data originate from a study of blood T cells in healthy people across ages. Through a sample-barcoded 5' primer and a J-beta primer mix, a second PCR was run for roughly 6 to 12 cycles. Any given sample supplied a minimum of 3 million CDR3-containing paired-end reads. MiXCR was run by TCRdb on the 5' RACE reads, yielding one entry per CDR3 protein. Of roughly 900,000 distinct CDR3 sequences in the sample, under 50% are singletons; the top ten hold around an eighth. Specimen: blood. This receptor was taken from a man aged 25 to 40 in good health.

CDR3 residues: CASSSPGTRGTEAFF. The CDR3 bases are TGCGCCAGCAGCTCCCCGGGGACTCGAGGCACTGAAGCTTTCTTT. V gene TRBV5-1 combines with J gene TRBJ1-1, with a possible D match to TRBD1 (5 bases). Trimming stripped 3 bases from V and 4 bases from J, with 16 bases between. CDR3 size: 15 residues. Germline V gives CDR1 SGHRS, CDR2 YFSETQ.